This entry is about one T cell receptor (beta chain). This specimen comes from a study of blood T cell repertoires in COVID-19. The assay was immunoSEQ multiplex PCR, and TCRdb's table has in-frame clones only and misses some. The table records 60,000 to 85,000 clones, under 90% of them present only once. The CDR3 spans 12 residues. Per the germline V gene, CDR1 is SGHAT and CDR2 is FQNNGV. Trimming took 2 bases from V and 7 from J; bases not matched to a gene: 2. This chain links TRBV11-2 with TRBJ2-7; TRBD1 agrees at 7 bases. The source material was peripheral blood. The receptor was derived from a man between 65 and 80 years old who had recovered from COVID-19. Here the CDR3 DNA reads TGTGCCAGCAGCTTAAACAGGGGTGAGCAGTACTTC. Protein product: CASSLNRGEQYF.